A single sample gave rise to the 6 T cell receptor beta chains below, sequenced in a study of control samples from healthy donors and cancer patients. TCRdb's table, derived via immunoSEQ multiplex PCR, lists solely in-frame clones and lacks some. The table has approximately 170,000 clones, roughly 91% seen once. The specimen sequenced was blood. The receptors derive from a woman aged 25 to 45 in good health.

This chain connects TRBV21-1 to TRBJ1-5. TRBV21-1 is a documented pseudogene. The CDR3 consists of 14 residues. The DNA for the CDR3 is TGTGCCAGCAGCAAAGCGCTTCGGAATCAGCCCCAGCATTTT. This gives the protein CASSKALRNQPQHF.

The chain links TRBV6-4 to TRBJ2-1; 10 nucleotides match TRBD2. With 0 bases clipped from V and 5 bases from J, the junction kept 4 bases outside the gene matches. This CDR3 region has 16 residues. Per the germline V gene, CDR1 is MRHNA and CDR2 is SNTAGT. CDR3 DNA sequence: TGTGCCAGCAGTGACTCGATAGCGGGGGGCCACAATGAGCAGTTCTTC. This translates into CASSDSIAGGHNEQFF.

This clone showed up just once. The V gene is TRBV28, the J gene TRBJ1-6, with a weak D call TRBD1 (5 bases). V dropped 5 bases and J dropped 8 bases, with 10 bases sitting between them. CDR3 length: 13 amino acids. CDR1 and CDR2 from the germline V gene are MDHEN and SYDVKM. CDR3 nucleotides: TGTGCCAGCAGTCCCCCAGGGTATTCACCCCTCCACTTT. This sequence encodes CASSPPGYSPLHF.

The CDR3 sequence: CSVTPQGAANYGYTF. The DNA for the CDR3 is TGCAGCGTTACTCCTCAGGGGGCGGCTAACTATGGCTACACCTTC. The chain combines TRBV29-1 with TRBJ1-2; 8 nucleotides line up with TRBD1. V lost 5 bases, J lost 0 bases, and 8 bases stayed unmatched. There are 15 residues in the CDR3. Germline CDR1 is SQVTM and CDR2 is ANQGSEA.

The genes are TRBV4-3 and TRBJ2-7; D might be TRBD2 (6 bases). The CDR3 has 14 residues. V lost 0 bases to trimming and J lost 2 bases, with 8 bases between them. The germline V gene has CDR1 LGHNA and CDR2 YSLEER. Written as DNA, the CDR3 is TGCGCCAGCAGCCAAGAACGGACTACCTACGAGCAGTACTTC. Translation: CASSQERTTYEQYF.

This clone came up once. CDR3 loop: CASSRTGGPEAFF. DNA for the CDR3: TGTGCCAGCAGCCGGACAGGGGGGCCTGAAGCTTTCTTT. This chain connects TRBV2 to TRBJ1-1, with 10 bases matching TRBD1. CDR1 SNHLY and CDR2 FYNNEI come from the germline V gene. The CDR3 has 13 residues. With 6 bases clipped from V and 6 bases from J, the junction kept 4 bases outside the gene matches.